Below, one T cell receptor beta chain is given with its context. Its matching antigen is unknown. At sampling all donors were nominally healthy, likely with unrecorded immune exposures. Use of 60 Vbeta and 13 Jbeta primers characterized the PCR. TCRdb's copy holds only in-frame clones and misses some; the assay was immunoSEQ multiplex PCR. This specimen shows about 55,000 clones; the ten leading clones hold approximately 8.9%. The data stem from a study of cytomegalovirus exposure and HLA in healthy donors. CDR3 length: 15 amino acids. V lost 10 bases and J 6 bases, leaving 24 bases between the germline ends. Germline-derived CDR1 and CDR2 are LGHNA and YSLEER. Whole-study findings and limits: Donors were assumed by presence/absence analyses to have roughly uniform sequencing depth.

The sample comprised PBMCs. This receptor was obtained from a man aged 45 to 65 in good health and CMV-seropositive. J is TRBJ1-2 and V is TRBV4-3; unclear D gene. The CDR3 is CATALEPSSPNGYTF. The CDR3 DNA reads TGCGCCACCGCTCTAGAGCCATCCTCCCCCAATGGCTACACCTTC.